This TCR beta chain was captured by sequencing in a study of CD8 T cells in ankylosing spondylitis. Comment on this clonotype: Its target is not known.

TCRdb redid the calling of the 5' RACE reads with MiXCR, one entry per CDR3 protein. This sample has a few hundred thousand distinct CDR3 sequences, with about 20% found just once. V shed 2 bases and J shed 8 bases, with 9 bases lying between them. From germline, CDR1 is SQVTM and CDR2 ANQGSEA. The CDR3 sequence is 12 residues long. Study results and caveats: Earlier studies detected some motif variants in reactive arthritis synovial fluid and blood.

This sequence joins TRBV29-1 and TRBJ2-2, with D perhaps assigned TRBD1 or TRBD2 (6 bases each). This receptor was obtained from a male donor with ankylosing spondylitis or in good health (not recorded which). The sequencing sample was made of blood, either unsorted or a sorted T cell fraction (not recorded which). The CDR3: CSVEIGGGELFF. In DNA form, the CDR3 reads TGCAGCGTTGAAATAGGGGGGGGGGAGCTGTTTTTT.